Listed here are 31 T cell receptor beta chains from one sample, sequenced in a study of molecular identifiers for immune sequencing clone quantification. TCRdb passed the PCR reads through MiXCR, listing each CDR3 protein once. The sample consists of tens of thousands of distinct CDR3 sequences, roughly 24% of them appearing once. Sequenced material: naive CD8+ T cells from blood, with Jurkat cell RNA spiked in. Subset in this sample: FACS-sorted CD8+CD4-CCR7+CD45RA+ naive T cells. The receptors here all came from a human donor in good health. Some libraries in this study had Jurkat cell RNA spiked in.

This clonotype qualifies as medium-sized. The J gene is TRBJ2-5, the V gene TRBV28; 10 bases agree with TRBD2. The CDR3 extends over 16 amino acids. V shed 2 bases and J 0 bases; nucleotides not matched to a gene: 3. Per the germline V gene, CDR1 is MDHEN and CDR2 is SYDVKM. CDR3 in amino acids: CASSLGLAVYQETQYF. The CDR3 nucleotides read TGTGCCAGCAGTTTAGGACTAGCGGTTTACCAAGAGACCCAGTACTTC.

This clonotype has a count of ten or more. The rearrangement uses TRBV16 and TRBJ2-5; 11 bases align to TRBD2. The trim removed 4 bases at V and 4 bases at J, leaving 20 bases unmatched. Germline-derived CDR1 and CDR2 are KGHSY and FQNENV. The CDR3 has 20 amino acids. CDR3 DNA sequence: TGTGCCAGCAGCCGCTACTTCATGGCTAGCGGGGGGATGAGGCGAGAGACCCAGTACTTC. Translating it yields CASSRYFMASGGMRRETQYF.

The sample holds many counts of this clonotype. The genes are TRBV3-1 and TRBJ2-2, with D unresolved. Germline lookup yields CDR1 LGHDT and CDR2 YNNKEL (reference sequence). This CDR3 has 18 residues. Trimming shortened V by 0 bases and J by 0 bases, and 14 bases separated the two germline ends. The CDR3 protein is CASSQEGPDIANTGELFF. The CDR3 DNA is TGTGCCAGCAGCCAAGAAGGGCCCGACATCGCGAACACCGGGGAGCTGTTTTTT.

The rearrangement joins TRBV6-2 or TRBV6-3 to TRBJ2-5; perhaps TRBD2 as D (6 bases). This CDR3 has 12 residues. In germline, CDR1 is MNHEY, CDR2 SVGEGT. Trimming removed 11 bases from V and 1 base from J, with 11 bases in between. Here the CDR3 DNA reads TGTGCCGCCAAGGAGGGCCAAGAGACCCAGTACTTC. Encoded protein: CAAKEGQETQYF.

In the case of this clonotype: A much more abundant neighbour one base away suggests this may be a read error. V is TRBV4-3 and J is TRBJ2-3; D possibly matches TRBD1 or TRBD2 (5 bases each). This CDR3 spans 17 amino acids. Trimming shortened V by 4 bases and J by 0 bases, and 17 bases separated the two germline ends. The germline gives CDR1 LGHNA, CDR2 YSLEER. The CDR3 DNA reads as TGCGCCAGCAGCCCAGATGGGTGGGGGTCGAGCACAGATACGCAGTATTTT. Translation gives CASSPDGWGSSTDTQYF.

In this sample, this clonotype turned up many times. The chain links TRBV5-1 to TRBJ2-1, with 9 bases identical to TRBD2. Looked up from germline, CDR1 is SGHRS and CDR2 is YFSETQ. Trimming cost V 0 bases and J 8 bases; bases outside gene matches: 6. This CDR3 is built from 15 residues. The chain's CDR3 is CASSLDVAGDDEQFF. In DNA, the CDR3 is TGCGCCAGCAGCTTGGATGTAGCGGGAGATGATGAGCAGTTCTTC.

The sample holds a few counts of this clonotype. The chain links TRBV27 to TRBJ2-7; the D gene is possibly TRBD1 (6 bases). This CDR3 spans 12 amino acids. V was clipped by 6 bases and J by 3 bases, with 9 bases between them. CDR1 and CDR2 (germline): MNHEY, SMNVEV (reference sequence). The CDR3 coding sequence is TGTGCCAGCAGAAAGGACAGCTACGAGCAGTACTTC. Its protein is CASRKDSYEQYF.

This clonotype was seen at least ten times. J is TRBJ2-3 and V is TRBV7-9, with D unresolved. Trimming took 1 base from V and 8 from J, leaving 7 bases between them. The CDR3 is 12 amino acids. CDR1 is SEHNR and CDR2 is FQNEAQ in the germline V gene (reference sequence). This CDR3 reads CASSLEEVTQYF. CDR3 in DNA: TGTGCCAGCAGCTTAGAAGAGGTTACGCAGTATTTT. The whole variable domain, remainder taken from reference TRBV7-9 and TRBJ2-3, is DTGVSQNPRHKITKRGQNVTFRCDPISEHNRLYWYRQTLGQGPEFLTYFQNEAQLEKSRLLSDRFSAERPKGSFSTLEIQRTEQGDSAMYLCASSLEEVTQYFGPGTRLTVL.

This clonotype was counted ten times or more. V usage is TRBV7-6 and J usage is TRBJ2-5; D gene ambiguous. Trimming removed 1 base at V and 3 bases at J, with 9 bases between. CDR1 is SGHVS and CDR2 is FNYEAQ in the germline V gene. CDR3 length equals 14 residues. This CDR3 reads CASSLEPDEETQYF. The CDR3 DNA follows: TGTGCCAGCAGCTTAGAACCCGATGAAGAGACCCAGTACTTC.

V is TRBV4-2 and J is TRBJ2-3, with D perhaps being TRBD1 or TRBD2 (6 bases each). Per the germline V gene, CDR1 is LGHNA and CDR2 is YNFKEQ. CDR3 length: 18 amino acids. V was trimmed by 0 bases and J by 9 bases, leaving 25 bases between them. The chain's CDR3 is CASSQEASENPEGGTQYF. The CDR3 DNA reads TGTGCCAGCAGCCAAGAAGCTAGCGAGAACCCAGAGGGGGGAACGCAGTATTTT.

This clonotype was seen many times. The J gene is TRBJ2-7, the V gene TRBV5-1; 7 positions match TRBD1. Germline-derived CDR1 and CDR2 are SGHRS and YFSETQ. The CDR3 contains 15 residues. The J segment lost 3 bases and the V segment lost 4 bases, leaving 10 bases of the junction unmatched. CDR3 amino acids: CASSPGQGQSYEQYF. CDR3 bases: TGCGCCAGCAGCCCCGGCCAGGGACAGAGCTACGAGCAGTACTTC.

The table lists this clonotype with many counts. The rearrangement joins TRBV4-1 to TRBJ2-1; TRBD1 might be the D (5 bases). The V gene's germline CDR1 is MGHRA and CDR2 YSYEKL. V lost 2 bases, J lost 10 bases, and 9 bases lay in between. The CDR3 loop spans 12 amino acids. CDR3 loop: CASSQQGVEQFF. As DNA, the CDR3 is TGCGCCAGCAGCCAACAGGGCGTAGAGCAGTTCTTC.

The table lists this clonotype with a few counts. J is TRBJ1-1 and V is TRBV5-4; D not certain. CDR3 size: 12 residues. The V and J ends lost 4 bases and 0 bases respectively, with 4 bases between them. In germline, CDR1 is SGHNT, CDR2 YYREEE (reference sequence). The CDR3 protein is CASSPMNTEAFF. The CDR3 coding sequence is TGTGCCAGCAGCCCAATGAACACTGAAGCTTTCTTT.

This clonotype showed up just a few times. A much larger clone sits a single nucleotide away, making a read error possible. V is TRBV27 and J is TRBJ2-3; possibly TRBD1 for D (6 bases). V was pared by 8 bases and J by 1 base, with 16 bases between. CDR1 MNHEY and CDR2 SMNVEV come from the germline V gene (reference sequence). The CDR3 consists of 15 residues. The CDR3 spells CASGTGAGGTDTQYF. In DNA form, the CDR3 reads TGTGCCAGCGGGACCGGGGCAGGGGGCACAGATACGCAGTATTTT.

As to this clonotype: A read error may be the cause here, since a much bigger clone is one base away. The CDR3 coding sequence is TGTGCCAGCAGCCCCCGGACTAGCGGGAGCTGCGAGCAGTACTTC. This translates into CASSPRTSGSCEQYF. This chain joins TRBV7-9 and TRBJ2-7; 13 bases align to TRBD2. CDR1 is SEHNR and CDR2 is FQNEAQ in the germline V gene (reference sequence). Trimming removed 5 bases from V and 6 bases from J; junction bases left unmatched: 7. The CDR3 extends over 15 amino acids.

Of note for this clonotype: A much larger clone lies a single base off, so this may be a read error. Since no conserved phenylalanine or tryptophan closes the CDR3, a read error is the likely cause. The genes are TRBV6-6 and TRBJ2-2; no definite D call. Trimming shortened V by 2 bases and J by 2 bases, and 3 bases separated the two germline ends. The CDR3 has 13 residues. Germline CDR1 and CDR2: MNHNY and SVGAGI (reference sequence). CDR3 sequence: CASSYDNTGELFL. CDR3 bases: TGTGCCAGCAGTTACGACAACACCGGGGAGCTGTTTCTT.

This clonotype was seen repeatedly, ten times or more. The chain links TRBV13 to TRBJ2-1; TRBD1 matches at 8 bases. The CDR3 consists of 13 residues. CDR1 PRHDT and CDR2 FYEKMQ come from the germline V gene (reference sequence). The V and J ends lost 5 bases and 6 bases, in that order; junction bases with no gene match: 3. Here the CDR3 DNA reads TGTGCCAGCAGCCGGGACAGGTCCAATGAGCAGTTCTTC. It codes for CASSRDRSNEQFF.

This clonotype occurred many times. V gene TRBV4-1 combines with J gene TRBJ2-3, with TRBD1 matching over 8 bases. CDR1 is MGHRA and CDR2 is YSYEKL in the germline V gene. Germline trimming cut 1 base from V and 0 bases from J; bases unmatched to any gene: 9. The CDR3 covers 18 residues. Here the CDR3 DNA reads TGCGCCAGCAGCCAAGTGTGGGAGACAGGGGTGAGCACAGATACGCAGTATTTT. Protein product: CASSQVWETGVSTDTQYF.

The chain combines TRBV18 with TRBJ2-5; 10 bases map to TRBD2. The CDR3 consists of 16 residues. V lost 0 bases and J lost 5; bases outside the gene matches: 6. The germline CDR1 and CDR2 sequences are KGHSH and LQKENI. The CDR3 coding sequence is TGTGCCAGCTCACCACCGACTAGCGGGCCAGAGGAGACCCAGTACTTC. As protein: CASSPPTSGPEETQYF. The variable domain in full, with the rest retrieved from reference TRBV18 and TRBJ2-5, is NAGVMQNPRHLVRRRGQEARLRCSPMKGHSHVYWYRQLPEEGLKFMVYLQKENIIDESGMPKERFSAEFPKEGPSILRIQQVVRGDSAAYFCASSPPTSGPEETQYFGPGTRLLVL.

This clonotype came up many times. The J gene is TRBJ2-3, the V gene TRBV6-5, with D perhaps TRBD1 or TRBD2 (5 bases each). The CDR3 has 16 amino acids. Germline V gene data show CDR1 as MNHEY and CDR2 as SVGAGI. Trimming left V 6 bases short and J 1 base short, with 17 bases between. CDR3 nucleotides: TGTGCCAGCAGCCTACGAGGGGCGATTGGCACAGATACGCAGTATTTT. It encodes CASSLRGAIGTDTQYF.

This clonotype was seen repeatedly, ten times or more. The rearrangement links TRBV12-5 to TRBJ2-7, with a weak D call TRBD2 (6 bases). V was trimmed by 1 base and J by 2 bases, leaving 6 bases between them. Germline V lookup: CDR1 LGHNT, CDR2 FRNRAP. The CDR3 totals 13 residues. This CDR3 reads CASGLGEAYEQYF. The CDR3 DNA reads TGTGCTAGTGGTTTGGGGGAGGCCTACGAGCAGTACTTC.

As regards this clonotype: A much larger clone lies a single base off, so this may be a read error. The chain recombines TRBV20-1 with TRBJ2-7, with 7 bases identical to TRBD2. Germline V CDR1 and CDR2: DFQATT, SNEGSKA (reference sequence). This CDR3 region has 13 residues. V lost 5 bases, J lost 3 bases, and 7 bases stayed unmatched. CDR3 region: CSAESGTVYEQYF. CDR3 DNA: TGCAGTGCTGAGAGCGGGACTGTCTACGAGCAGTACTTC.

Comment on this clonotype: A much larger clone is a single base away; this may be a read error. The J gene is TRBJ2-1, the V gene TRBV24-1, with a weak D call TRBD2 (5 bases). Germline CDR1 KGHDR, CDR2 SFDVKD. CDR3 length: 11 amino acids. Trimming removed 9 bases from V and 12 bases from J, with 14 bases in between. As DNA, the CDR3 is TGTGCCACCGCTCACGGAGGCGGGCAGTTCTTC. Translation gives CATAHGGGQFF.

This clonotype was counted at least ten times. This chain uses TRBV12-3 or TRBV12-4 with TRBJ2-7; 15 bases are shared with TRBD2. This CDR3 is built from 15 residues. The trim removed 6 bases at V and 7 bases at J, leaving 7 bases unmatched. CDR3 in amino acids: CASRGLAGGPREQYF. The CDR3 nucleotides are TGTGCCAGCAGAGGACTAGCGGGAGGGCCTCGAGAGCAGTACTTC.

A note on this clonotype: A single base separates this from a much larger clone, so it may be a read error. The chain recombines TRBV4-1 with TRBJ1-5; D gene unclear. V lost 0 bases to trimming and J lost 6 bases, with 12 bases between them. The CDR3 contains 15 residues. Germline lookup yields CDR1 MGHRA and CDR2 YSYEKL. CDR3 region: CASSQEAVGIQPQHF. The CDR3 coding sequence is TGCGCCAGCAGCCAAGAAGCCGTGGGGATTCAGCCCCAGCATTTT.

J is TRBJ1-4 and V is TRBV29-1; 7 bases fit TRBD1. The V and J ends lost 0 bases and 5 bases, in that order; junction bases with no gene match: 15. CDR1 is SQVTM, CDR2 ANQGSEA, per germline. The CDR3 has 18 residues. The DNA for the CDR3 is TGCAGCGTTGAAGAAGCCCCGACAGGGAAGGGGTGGAATGAAAAACTGTTTTTT. It translates to CSVEEAPTGKGWNEKLFF.

Only a few counts were recorded for this clonotype. A much larger clonotype is one base distant, so this may be a read error. V is TRBV7-2 and J is TRBJ2-1; D is perhaps TRBD2 (5 bases). The CDR3 covers 14 residues. Between the trimmed V and J ends, which lost 4 bases and 8 bases, there was a span of 15 bases. Germline loops: CDR1 SGHTA, CDR2 FQGNSA. The CDR3 coding sequence is TGTGCCAGCAGCTCCCACTCAGAACTAGATGAGCAGTTCTTC. It yields the protein CASSSHSELDEQFF. Based on the CDR3 plus reference TRBV7-2 and TRBJ2-1, the full variable domain is GAGVSQSPSNKVTEKGKDVELRCDPISGHTALYWYRQSLGQGLEFLIYFQGNSAPDKSGLPSDRFSAERTGGSVSTLTIQRTQQEDSAVYLCASSSHSELDEQFFGPGTRLTVL.

This clonotype was counted ten times or more. V usage is TRBV12-3 or TRBV12-4 and J usage is TRBJ2-2, with D maybe TRBD2 (6 bases). The CDR3 consists of 15 residues. V gave up 3 bases and J gave up 5 bases, with 13 bases separating them. As DNA, the CDR3 is TGTGCCAGCAGTTTTGGGTCTGCGGGGACCGGGGAGCTGTTTTTT. Protein: CASSFGSAGTGELFF.

With regard to this clonotype: This may come from a read error, since a much larger clone is one base off. The chain joins TRBV20-1 to TRBJ1-1, with D unclear. This CDR3 is built from 16 residues. From germline, CDR1 is DFQATT and CDR2 SNEGSKA (reference sequence). The CDR3 sequence: CSAIRPHPDGHTVAFF. The CDR3 DNA is TGCAGTGCTATAAGGCCCCACCCGGACGGCCACACTGTAGCTTTCTTT.

This clonotype was recorded at least ten times. This sequence joins TRBV24-1 and TRBJ2-2, with D unresolved. Deletions cut 2 bases from V and 0 bases from J, with 6 bases between. This CDR3 comprises 15 residues. Germline V lookup: CDR1 KGHDR, CDR2 SFDVKD. The CDR3 DNA is TGTGCCACCAGTGATTCTACAACGAACACCGGGGAGCTGTTTTTT. Translated, it gives CATSDSTTNTGELFF.

This clonotype has ten or more counts. The rearrangement joins TRBV13 to TRBJ2-5; 8 positions agree with TRBD1. The CDR3 runs 14 residues. Germline CDR1 PRHDT, CDR2 FYEKMQ (reference sequence). J lost 3 bases, V lost 5 bases, and 5 bases had no gene match. The CDR3 region is CASSRIQGEETQYF. CDR3 DNA: TGTGCCAGCAGCCGAATACAGGGGGAAGAGACCCAGTACTTC.